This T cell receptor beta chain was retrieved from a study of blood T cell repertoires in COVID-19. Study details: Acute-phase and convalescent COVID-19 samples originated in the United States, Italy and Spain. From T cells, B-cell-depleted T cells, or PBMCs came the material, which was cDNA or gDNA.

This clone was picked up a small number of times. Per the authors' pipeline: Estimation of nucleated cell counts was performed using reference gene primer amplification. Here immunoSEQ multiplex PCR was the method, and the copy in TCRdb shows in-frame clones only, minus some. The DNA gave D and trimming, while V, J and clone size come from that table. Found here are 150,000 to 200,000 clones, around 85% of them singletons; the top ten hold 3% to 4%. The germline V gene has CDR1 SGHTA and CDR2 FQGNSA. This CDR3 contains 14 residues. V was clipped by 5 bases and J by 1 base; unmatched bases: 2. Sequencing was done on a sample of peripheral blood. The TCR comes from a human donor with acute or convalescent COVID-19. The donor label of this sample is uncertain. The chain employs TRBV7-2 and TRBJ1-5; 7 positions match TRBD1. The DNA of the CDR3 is TGTGCCAGCAGCAGACAGGGAAGCAATCAGCCCCAGCATTTT. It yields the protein CASSRQGSNQPQHF.